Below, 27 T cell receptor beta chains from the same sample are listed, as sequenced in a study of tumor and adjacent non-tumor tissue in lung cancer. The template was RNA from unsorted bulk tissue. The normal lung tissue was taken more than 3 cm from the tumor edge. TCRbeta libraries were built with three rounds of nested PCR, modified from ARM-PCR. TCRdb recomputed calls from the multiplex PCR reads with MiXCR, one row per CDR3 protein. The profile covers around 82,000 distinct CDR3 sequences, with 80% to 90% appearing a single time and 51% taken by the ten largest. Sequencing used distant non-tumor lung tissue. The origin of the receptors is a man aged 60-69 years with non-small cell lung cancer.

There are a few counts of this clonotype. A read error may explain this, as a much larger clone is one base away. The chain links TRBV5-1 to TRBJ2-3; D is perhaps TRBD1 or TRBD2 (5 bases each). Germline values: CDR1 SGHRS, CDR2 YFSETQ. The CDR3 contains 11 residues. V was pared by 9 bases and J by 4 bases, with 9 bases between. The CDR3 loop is CANRRADTQYF. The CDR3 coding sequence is TGCGCCAACAGGCGGGCAGATACGCAGTATTTT.

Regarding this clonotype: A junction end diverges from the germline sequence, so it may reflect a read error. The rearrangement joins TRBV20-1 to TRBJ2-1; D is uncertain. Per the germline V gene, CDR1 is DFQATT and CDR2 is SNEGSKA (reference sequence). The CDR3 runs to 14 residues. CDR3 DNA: TGCAGCCACAACGTGGCCCTGAACTACAATGAGCGGTTCTTC. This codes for CSHNVALNYNERFF.

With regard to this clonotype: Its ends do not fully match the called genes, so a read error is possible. The CDR3 DNA reads as TGTGCCAGCAGAGACAAGATCGGGGTCACAGATATGCAGTATTTT. This gives the protein CASRDKIGVTDMQYF. The rearrangement joins TRBV6-5 to TRBJ2-3; tentative D call: TRBD2 (5 bases). The CDR3 extends over 15 amino acids. The germline CDR1 and CDR2 sequences are MNHEY and SVGAGI.

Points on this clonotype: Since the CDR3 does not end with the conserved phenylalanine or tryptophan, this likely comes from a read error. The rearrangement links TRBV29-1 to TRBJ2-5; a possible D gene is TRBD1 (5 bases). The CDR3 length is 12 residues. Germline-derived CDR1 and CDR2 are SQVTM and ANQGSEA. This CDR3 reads CSFRDFTETQYL. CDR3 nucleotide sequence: TGTAGCTTCAGGGATTTTACAGAGACCCAGTACTTA.

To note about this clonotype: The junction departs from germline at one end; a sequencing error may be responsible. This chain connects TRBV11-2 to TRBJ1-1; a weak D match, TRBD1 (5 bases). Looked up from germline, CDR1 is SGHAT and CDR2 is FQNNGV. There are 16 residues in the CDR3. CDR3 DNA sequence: TGTGTCAGCAGCTTAGGGACGGTCGTGAGGGACACTGAAGCTTTCTTT. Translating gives CVSSLGTVVRDTEAFF.

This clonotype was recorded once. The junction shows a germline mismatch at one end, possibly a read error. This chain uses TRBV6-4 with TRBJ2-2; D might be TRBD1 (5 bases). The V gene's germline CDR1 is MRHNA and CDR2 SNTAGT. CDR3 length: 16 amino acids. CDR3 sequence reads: CASSTSHGSDTGELFF. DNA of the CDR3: TGTGCCAGTAGTACCTCACATGGTTCGGACACAGGGGAGCTGTTTTTT.

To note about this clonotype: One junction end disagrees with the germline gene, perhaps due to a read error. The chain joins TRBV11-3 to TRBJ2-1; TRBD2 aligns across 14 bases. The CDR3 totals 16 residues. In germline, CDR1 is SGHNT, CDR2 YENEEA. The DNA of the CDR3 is TGTGCCAGCAGCGTATCCGGGACTAGCGGGAGACATGAGAAGTTCTTC. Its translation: CASSVSGTSGRHEKFF.

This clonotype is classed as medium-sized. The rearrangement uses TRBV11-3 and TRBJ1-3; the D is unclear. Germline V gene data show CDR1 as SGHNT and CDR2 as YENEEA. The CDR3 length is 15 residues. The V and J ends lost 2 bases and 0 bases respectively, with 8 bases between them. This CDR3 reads CASSLRISSGNTIYF. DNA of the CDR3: TGTGCCAGCAGCTTACGGATATCCTCTGGAAACACCATATATTTT.

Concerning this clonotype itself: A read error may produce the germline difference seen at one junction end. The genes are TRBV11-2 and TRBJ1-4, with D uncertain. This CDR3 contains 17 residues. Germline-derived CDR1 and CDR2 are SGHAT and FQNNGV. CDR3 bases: TGTGCCAGCAGCTTAGTCCCGCAGCTTAGTTCTAATGAAAAACTGTTTTTC. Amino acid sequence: CASSLVPQLSSNEKLFF.

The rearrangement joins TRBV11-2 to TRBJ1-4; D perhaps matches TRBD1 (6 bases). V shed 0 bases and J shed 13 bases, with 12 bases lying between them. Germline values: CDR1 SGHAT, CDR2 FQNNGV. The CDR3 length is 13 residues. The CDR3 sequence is CASSLDVGGGLFF. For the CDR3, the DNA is TGTGCCAGCAGCTTAGATGTAGGGGGTGGACTGTTTTTT.

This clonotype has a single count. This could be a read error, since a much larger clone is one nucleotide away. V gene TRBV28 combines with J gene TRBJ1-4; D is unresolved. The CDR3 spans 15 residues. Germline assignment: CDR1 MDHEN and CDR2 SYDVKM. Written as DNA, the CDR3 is TGTGCCAGCAGTCCTATTGGGCCAACTAATGAAAAACTGCTTTTT. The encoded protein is CASSPIGPTNEKLLF.

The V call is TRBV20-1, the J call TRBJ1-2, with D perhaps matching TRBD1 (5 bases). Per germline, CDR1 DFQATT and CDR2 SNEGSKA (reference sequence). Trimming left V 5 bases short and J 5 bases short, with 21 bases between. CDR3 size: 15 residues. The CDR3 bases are TGCAGTGCTCCTCACAGGATTAACCATGAGTATGGCTACACCTTC. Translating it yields CSAPHRINHEYGYTF.

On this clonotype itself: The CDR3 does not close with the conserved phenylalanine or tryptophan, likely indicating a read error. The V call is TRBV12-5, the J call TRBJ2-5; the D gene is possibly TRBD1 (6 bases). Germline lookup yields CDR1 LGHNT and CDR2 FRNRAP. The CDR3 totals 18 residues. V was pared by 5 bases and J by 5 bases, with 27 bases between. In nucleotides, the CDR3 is TGTGCTAGTGGTCCGCAACAGGGAGTCGGTCGTTCATGGGAGACCCAGTACCTC. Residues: CASGPQQGVGRSWETQYL.

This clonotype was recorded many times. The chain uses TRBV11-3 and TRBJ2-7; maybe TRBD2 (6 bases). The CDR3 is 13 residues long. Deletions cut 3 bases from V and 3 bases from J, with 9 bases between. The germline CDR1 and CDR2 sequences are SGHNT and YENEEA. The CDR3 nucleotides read TGTGCCAGCAGCTTGAGGAGGGGCTACGAGCAGTACTTC. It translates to CASSLRRGYEQYF. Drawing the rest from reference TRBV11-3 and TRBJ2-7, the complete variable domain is EAGVVQSPRYKIIEKKQPVAFWCNPISGHNTLYWYLQNLGQGPELLIRYENEEAVDDSQLPKDRFSAERLKGVDSTLKIQPAELGDSAVYLCASSLRRGYEQYFGPGTRLTVT.

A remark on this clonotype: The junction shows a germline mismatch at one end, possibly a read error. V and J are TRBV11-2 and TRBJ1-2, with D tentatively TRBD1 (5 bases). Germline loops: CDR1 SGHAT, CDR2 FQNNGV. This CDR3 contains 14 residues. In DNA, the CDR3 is TGTTCCAGCAGCTTAGAAGCAGGGATCGGATGCTACACCTTC. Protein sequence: CSSSLEAGIGCYTF.

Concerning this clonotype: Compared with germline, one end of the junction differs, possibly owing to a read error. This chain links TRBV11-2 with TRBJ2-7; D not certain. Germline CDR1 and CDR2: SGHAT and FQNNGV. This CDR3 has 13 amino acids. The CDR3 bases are TGTGCCAGCAACTTAGAGATGGAGTACGAGCAGTACTTC. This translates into CASNLEMEYEQYF.

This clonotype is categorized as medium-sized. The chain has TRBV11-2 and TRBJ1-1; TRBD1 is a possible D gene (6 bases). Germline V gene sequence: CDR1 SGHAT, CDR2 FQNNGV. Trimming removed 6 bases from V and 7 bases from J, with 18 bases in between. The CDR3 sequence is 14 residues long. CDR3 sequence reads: CASSFPLGQHEAFF. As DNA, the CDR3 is TGTGCCAGCAGTTTCCCCCTGGGACAACATGAAGCTTTCTTT.

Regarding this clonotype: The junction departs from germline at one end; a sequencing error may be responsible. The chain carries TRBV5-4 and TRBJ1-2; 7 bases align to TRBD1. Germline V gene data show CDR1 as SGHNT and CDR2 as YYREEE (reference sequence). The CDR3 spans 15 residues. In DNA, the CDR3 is TGTACCAGCAGCCTCGACAGGGTCGGGTCTCGTGGCTACACCTTC. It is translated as CTSSLDRVGSRGYTF.

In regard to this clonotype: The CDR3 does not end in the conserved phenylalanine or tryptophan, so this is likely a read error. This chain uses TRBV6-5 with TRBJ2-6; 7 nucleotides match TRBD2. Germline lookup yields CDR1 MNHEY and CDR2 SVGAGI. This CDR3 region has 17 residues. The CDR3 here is CASSLAEASSGANLLTL. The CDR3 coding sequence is TGTGCCAGCAGCCTAGCGGAAGCCAGCTCTGGGGCCAACCTCCTGACTCTC.

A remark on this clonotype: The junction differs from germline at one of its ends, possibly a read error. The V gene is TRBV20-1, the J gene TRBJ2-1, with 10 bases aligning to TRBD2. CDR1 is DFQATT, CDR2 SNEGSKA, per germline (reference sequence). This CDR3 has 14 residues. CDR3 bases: TGCAGTGCTAGAGTCACTAGCGGGACGGATGAGCAATTCTTC. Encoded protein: CSARVTSGTDEQFF.

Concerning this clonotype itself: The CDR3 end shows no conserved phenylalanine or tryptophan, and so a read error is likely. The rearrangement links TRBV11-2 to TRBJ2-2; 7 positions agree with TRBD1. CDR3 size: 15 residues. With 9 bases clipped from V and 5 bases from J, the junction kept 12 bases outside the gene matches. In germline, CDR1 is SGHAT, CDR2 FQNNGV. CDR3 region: CARNSTGIITGELFL. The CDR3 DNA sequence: TGTGCCAGGAACTCGACAGGGATAATTACCGGGGAGCTGTTTTTG.

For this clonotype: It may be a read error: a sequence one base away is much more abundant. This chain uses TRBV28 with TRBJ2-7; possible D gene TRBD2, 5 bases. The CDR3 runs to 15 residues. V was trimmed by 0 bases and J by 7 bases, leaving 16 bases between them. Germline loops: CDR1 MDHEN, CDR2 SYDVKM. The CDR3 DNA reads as TGTGCCAGCAGTTTATGTGGGCGGACCACGGGGGAGCAGTACTTC. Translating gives CASSLCGRTTGEQYF.

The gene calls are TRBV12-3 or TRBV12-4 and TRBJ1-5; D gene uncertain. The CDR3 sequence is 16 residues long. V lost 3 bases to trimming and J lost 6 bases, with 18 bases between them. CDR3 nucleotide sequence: TGTGCCAGCAGTTTGGTCCTCGAGGAGGGCAGTCAGCCCCAGCATTTT. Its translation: CASSLVLEEGSQPQHF.

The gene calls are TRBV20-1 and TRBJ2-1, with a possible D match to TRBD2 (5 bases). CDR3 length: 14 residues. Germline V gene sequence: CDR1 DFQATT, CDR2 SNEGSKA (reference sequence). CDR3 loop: CNDNGVLNYNEQFF. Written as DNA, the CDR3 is TGCAACGACAACGGGGTCCTGAACTACAATGAGCAGTTCTTC.

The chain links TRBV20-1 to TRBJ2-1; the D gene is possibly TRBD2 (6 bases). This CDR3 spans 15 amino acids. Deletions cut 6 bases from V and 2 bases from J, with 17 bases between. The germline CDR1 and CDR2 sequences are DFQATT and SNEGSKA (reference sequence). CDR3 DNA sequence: TGCAGTGCCTTCGGCGGGGAGAACCCCTACAATGAGCAGTTCTTC. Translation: CSAFGGENPYNEQFF.

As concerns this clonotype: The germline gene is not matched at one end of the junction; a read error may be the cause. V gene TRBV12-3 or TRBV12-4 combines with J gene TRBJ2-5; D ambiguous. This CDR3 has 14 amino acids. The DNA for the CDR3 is TGTGCCAGCCCCCTCCCAAGCACACAAGAGACACAGTACTTC. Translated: CASPLPSTQETQYF.

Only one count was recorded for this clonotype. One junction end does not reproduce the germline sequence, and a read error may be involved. CDR3 residues: CASGKQAPPVGNEQIF. The CDR3 region has the DNA TGTGCCAGCGGTAAGCAGGCGCCCCCGGTTGGGAATGAGCAGATCTTC. The genes are TRBV6-4 and TRBJ2-1; D not certain. Germline V gives CDR1 MRHNA, CDR2 SNTAGT. CDR3 length equals 16 residues.